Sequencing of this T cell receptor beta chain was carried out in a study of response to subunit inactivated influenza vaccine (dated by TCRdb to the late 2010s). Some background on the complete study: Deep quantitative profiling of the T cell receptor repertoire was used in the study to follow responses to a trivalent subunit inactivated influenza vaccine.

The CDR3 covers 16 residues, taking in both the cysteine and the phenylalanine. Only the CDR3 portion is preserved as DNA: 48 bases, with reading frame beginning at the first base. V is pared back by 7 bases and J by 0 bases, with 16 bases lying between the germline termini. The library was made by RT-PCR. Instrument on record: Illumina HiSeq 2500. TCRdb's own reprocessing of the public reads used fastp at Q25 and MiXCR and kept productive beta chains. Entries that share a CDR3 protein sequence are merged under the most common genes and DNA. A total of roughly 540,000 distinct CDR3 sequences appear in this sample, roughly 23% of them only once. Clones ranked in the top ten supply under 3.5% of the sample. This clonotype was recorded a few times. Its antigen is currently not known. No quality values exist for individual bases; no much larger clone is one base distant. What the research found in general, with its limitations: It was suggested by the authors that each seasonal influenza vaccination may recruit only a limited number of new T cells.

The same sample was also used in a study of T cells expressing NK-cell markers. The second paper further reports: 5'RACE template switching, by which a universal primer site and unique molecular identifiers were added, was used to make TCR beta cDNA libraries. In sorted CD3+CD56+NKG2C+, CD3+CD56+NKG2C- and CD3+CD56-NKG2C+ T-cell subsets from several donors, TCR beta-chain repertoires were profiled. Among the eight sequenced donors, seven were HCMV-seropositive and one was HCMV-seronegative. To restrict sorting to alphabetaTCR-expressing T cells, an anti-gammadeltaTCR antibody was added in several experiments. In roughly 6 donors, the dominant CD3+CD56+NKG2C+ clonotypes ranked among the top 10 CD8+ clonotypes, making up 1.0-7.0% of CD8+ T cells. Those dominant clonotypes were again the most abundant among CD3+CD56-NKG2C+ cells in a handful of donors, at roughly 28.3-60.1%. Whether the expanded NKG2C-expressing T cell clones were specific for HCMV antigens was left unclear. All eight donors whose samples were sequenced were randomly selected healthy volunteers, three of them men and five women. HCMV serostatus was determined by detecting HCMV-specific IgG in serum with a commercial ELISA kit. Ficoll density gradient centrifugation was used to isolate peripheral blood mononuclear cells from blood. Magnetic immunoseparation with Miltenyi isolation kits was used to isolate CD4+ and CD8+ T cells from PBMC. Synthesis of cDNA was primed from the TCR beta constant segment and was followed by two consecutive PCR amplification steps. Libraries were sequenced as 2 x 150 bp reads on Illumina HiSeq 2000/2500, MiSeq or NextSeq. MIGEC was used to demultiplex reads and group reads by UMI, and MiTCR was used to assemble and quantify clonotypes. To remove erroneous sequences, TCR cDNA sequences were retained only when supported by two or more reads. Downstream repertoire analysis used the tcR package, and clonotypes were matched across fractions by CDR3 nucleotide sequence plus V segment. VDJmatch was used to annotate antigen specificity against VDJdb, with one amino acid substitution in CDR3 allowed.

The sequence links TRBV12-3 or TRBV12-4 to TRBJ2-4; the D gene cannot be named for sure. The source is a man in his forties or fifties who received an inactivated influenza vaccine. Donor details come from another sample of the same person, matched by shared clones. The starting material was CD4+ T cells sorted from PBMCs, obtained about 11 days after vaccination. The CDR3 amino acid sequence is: CASKPSAELAKNIQYF. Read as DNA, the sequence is TGTGCCAGCAAACCATCGGCGGAGTTAGCCAAAAACATTCAGTACTTC.